This TCR beta chain was obtained from a study of blood T cell repertoires in COVID-19. Study at large: PBMCs, B-cell-depleted T cells, or T cells were the source of the cDNA or gDNA that made up the material.

The germline gives CDR1 SGHTA, CDR2 FQGNSA. This CDR3 is 17 amino acids long. Trimming took 5 bases from V and 5 from J, leaving 21 bases between them. Authors' methods: Researchers report that nucleated cell counts were estimated from reference gene primer amplification. Some clones are missing from TCRdb's copy, which holds only in-frame ones; the method was immunoSEQ multiplex PCR. The V and J calls and clone size are taken from that table; D and trimming were inferred from the DNA. The data show under 200,000 clones, about 85% seen once. The rearrangement links TRBV7-2 to TRBJ2-2; D is perhaps TRBD2 (5 bases). The sequence was collected from a young man with acute or convalescent COVID-19. The sequenced sample was peripheral blood. The DNA for the CDR3 is TGTGCCAGCAGCCCAGAATCCCTAGCCCCTTCAACCGGGGAGCTGTTTTTT. Its translation: CASSPESLAPSTGELFF.